Listed below are T cell receptor beta chains from one sample, sequenced in a study of T-cell reconstitution after alpha-beta-depleted transplantation in children. From the PCR reads, TCRdb called clonotypes with MiXCR, one entry per CDR3 protein. The data show about 510,000 distinct CDR3 sequences, roughly an eighth seen once. The material sequenced was PBMCs, mostly from graft donor cells, taken 180 days after TCRalphabeta/CD19-depleted stem cell transplant. These receptors were taken from a female patient between 2 and 15 years old who had a stem cell transplant for aplastic anemia, so the T cells may come from the graft donor. Both conserved end residues are part of each CDR3.

j_gene: TRBJ1-3
v_gene: TRBV15
CDR3aa: CATSRGSTSGNTIYF

j_gene: TRBJ1-6
v_gene: TRBV7-9
CDR3aa: CASSSSGGSNSPLHF

j_gene: TRBJ1-1
v_gene: TRBV18
CDR3aa: CASSPLNGDTEAFF

j_gene: TRBJ2-5
v_gene: TRBV10-2
CDR3aa: CASSLGLAGAHLQETQYF

j_gene: TRBJ2-6
v_gene: TRBV9
CDR3aa: CASSTYRVLSGANVLTF

j_gene: TRBJ2-7
v_gene: TRBV19
CDR3aa: CASSIRFELFAEQYF

j_gene: TRBJ2-1
v_gene: TRBV4-3
CDR3aa: CASSSGQGSNEQFF

j_gene: TRBJ2-2
v_gene: TRBV5-1
CDR3aa: CASSLYAGADGELFF

j_gene: TRBJ2-5
v_gene: TRBV3-1
CDR3aa: CASSQDMLAGMTQYF

j_gene: TRBJ2-1
v_gene: TRBV4-1
CDR3aa: CASSQDGQGRGEQFF

j_gene: TRBJ2-7
v_gene: TRBV6-5
CDR3aa: CASSYSSGGTSYELYF

j_gene: TRBJ1-2
v_gene: TRBV7-2
CDR3aa: CASSFGEDSYYGYTF

j_gene: TRBJ2-1
v_gene: TRBV9
CDR3aa: CASSVLREGLNEQFF

j_gene: TRBJ2-7
v_gene: TRBV27
CDR3aa: CASSPHRDAAASYEQYF

j_gene: TRBJ2-7
v_gene: TRBV7-2
CDR3aa: CASSLGGLATSEQYF

j_gene: TRBJ2-7
v_gene: TRBV4-2
CDR3aa: CASSSRAYEQYF